The 24 T cell receptor beta chains reported below all come from one sample, sequenced in a study of cytomegalovirus exposure and HLA in healthy donors. The PCR made use of 60 Vbeta and 13 Jbeta primers. TCRdb's table, derived via immunoSEQ multiplex PCR, lists solely in-frame clones and lacks some. Among approximately 44,000 clones listed, about 85% were seen once. The sample consisted of PBMCs. The source is a man in his fifties in good health and CMV-seronegative.

The chain uses TRBV19 and TRBJ2-2; D is undetermined. V lost 11 bases, J lost 4 bases, and 14 bases lay in between. The CDR3 runs to 13 residues. CDR1 and CDR2 from the germline V gene are LNHDA and SQIVND (reference sequence). CDR3 bases: TGTGCCTCAGGCAGATTGGGCACCGGGGAGCTGTTTTTT. This gives the protein CASGRLGTGELFF.

This chain links TRBV4-3 with TRBJ2-1; TRBD2 matches 12 bases. CDR3 length: 16 residues. Germline V gene data show CDR1 as LGHNA and CDR2 as YSLEER. V lost 4 bases, J lost 9 bases, and 10 bases stayed unmatched. For the CDR3, the DNA is TGCGCCAGCAGCCGAACGACTAGCGGGAGATTTGGTGAGCAGTTCTTC. It encodes CASSRTTSGRFGEQFF.

The rearrangement uses TRBV30 and TRBJ2-3, with D maybe TRBD1 (6 bases). V shed 3 bases and J shed 2 bases, with 18 bases lying between them. This CDR3 has 16 residues. Germline CDR1 and CDR2: GTSNPN and SVGIG (reference sequence). The CDR3 region has the DNA TGTGCCTGGAGGGCCCAGGGGTTCGTTATCACAGATACGCAGTATTTT. Its translation: CAWRAQGFVITDTQYF. The variable domain in full, with the rest retrieved from reference TRBV30 and TRBJ2-3, is SQTIHQWPATLVQPVGSPLSLECTVEGTSNPNLYWYRQAAGRGLQLLFYSVGIGQISSEVPQNLSASRPQDRQFILSSKKLLLSDSGFYLCAWRAQGFVITDTQYFGPGTRLTVL.

This clone appeared a single time. CDR3 region: CSVQEVVTGELFF. The DNA of the CDR3 is TGCAGCGTTCAGGAGGTGGTCACCGGGGAGCTGTTTTTT. The chain uses TRBV29-1 and TRBJ2-2; perhaps TRBD2 as D (5 bases). Trimming shortened V by 5 bases and J by 4 bases, and 11 bases separated the two germline ends. This CDR3 contains 13 residues. The germline CDR1 and CDR2 sequences are SQVTM and ANQGSEA.

The chain links TRBV19 to TRBJ1-2, with TRBD1 matching over 7 bases. The germline gives CDR1 LNHDA, CDR2 SQIVND (reference sequence). The V and J ends lost 4 bases and 8 bases, in that order; junction bases with no gene match: 4. The CDR3 loop spans 12 amino acids. The CDR3: CASSRDSGGYTF. The DNA of the CDR3 is TGTGCCAGTAGTAGGGACAGTGGCGGCTACACCTTC.

In its sample, this clone was seen a few times. This sequence joins TRBV27 and TRBJ2-7; D is possibly TRBD1 (6 bases). The CDR3 spans 15 residues. Germline lookup yields CDR1 MNHEY and CDR2 SMNVEV (reference sequence). V lost 6 bases and J lost 3, with 18 bases in between. CDR3 nucleotides: TGTGCCAGCAGCATACTTTGGGGGCAGTTCTACGAGCAGTACTTC. Translated: CASSILWGQFYEQYF.

The chain uses TRBV4-2 and TRBJ1-5, with D perhaps matching TRBD1 (6 bases). The V gene lost 0 bases and the J gene lost 5 bases, with 14 bases spanning the gap. From germline, CDR1 is LGHNA and CDR2 YNFKEQ. The CDR3 is made up of 16 amino acids. The CDR3 sequence is CASSQESGAGDQPQHF. DNA for the CDR3: TGTGCCAGCAGCCAAGAGTCAGGGGCCGGTGATCAGCCCCAGCATTTT.

This clone has a handful of counts. The chain employs TRBV21-1 and TRBJ1-1; TRBD1, the table's D call, lacks a check against the DNA. TRBV21-1 is a documented pseudogene. The CDR3 has 15 residues. The CDR3 is CASSSWDTGNTEAFF. CDR3 DNA: TGTGCCAGCAGCAGCTGGGACACGGGGAACACTGAAGCTTTCTTT.

This sequence joins TRBV6-1 and TRBJ1-5, with 7 positions matching TRBD1. V dropped 4 bases and J dropped 0; count of bases not matched to a gene: 15. The CDR3 has 19 amino acids. The germline V gene encodes CDR1 MNHNS and CDR2 SASEGT. The CDR3 protein is CASSAYRGGVYYSNQPQHF. The DNA for the CDR3 is TGTGCCAGCAGTGCCTACAGGGGTGGGGTATACTATAGCAATCAGCCCCAGCATTTT.

The chain carries TRBV7-6 and TRBJ2-5; weak D call: TRBD1 (5 bases). V shed 5 bases and J shed 5 bases, with 9 bases lying between them. The germline CDR1 and CDR2 sequences are SGHVS and FNYEAQ. The CDR3 runs 12 residues. This chain's CDR3 is CASSPWGETQYF. In nucleotides, the CDR3 is TGTGCCAGCAGCCCATGGGGCGAGACCCAGTACTTC.

The chain has TRBV18 and TRBJ1-2; the D gene is possibly TRBD1 (6 bases). The V end lost 3 bases, the J end lost 0 bases, and 8 bases lay between the germline ends. This CDR3 is built from 14 residues. Per the germline V gene, CDR1 is KGHSH and CDR2 is LQKENI. The CDR3 spells CASSPDRANYGYTF. CDR3 DNA: TGTGCCAGCTCACCGGACAGAGCTAACTATGGCTACACCTTC.

This chain joins TRBV6-4 and TRBJ1-2; D is unclear. Germline V CDR1 and CDR2: MRHNA, SNTAGT. The CDR3 sequence is 14 residues long. Trimming took off 3 bases at V and 4 bases at J, with 12 bases between the two ends. In DNA, the CDR3 is TGTGCCAGCAGTGAGGTCGGCGGCTCCTATGGCTACACCTTC. It codes for CASSEVGGSYGYTF.

The chain combines TRBV7-2 with TRBJ2-5; 7 nucleotides align to TRBD2. Germline CDR1 reads SGHTA; CDR2 reads FQGNSA. V dropped 3 bases and J dropped 2; count of bases not matched to a gene: 6. The CDR3 has 15 residues. The CDR3 nucleotides are TGTGCCAGCAGCTTGGATAGCGGGCGGCAAGAGACCCAGTACTTC. It codes for CASSLDSGRQETQYF. Complete variable domain (other parts from reference TRBV7-2 and TRBJ2-5): GAGVSQSPSNKVTEKGKDVELRCDPISGHTALYWYRQSLGQGLEFLIYFQGNSAPDKSGLPSDRFSAERTGGSVSTLTIQRTQQEDSAVYLCASSLDSGRQETQYFGPGTRLLVL.

The DNA for the CDR3 is TGTGCCAGCAGCTTGGGTAGGGGGCGGGGTGGAGGCACAGATACGCAGTATTTT. This encodes CASSLGRGRGGGTDTQYF. The chain carries TRBV5-4 and TRBJ2-3; D might be TRBD1 (7 bases). The V end lost 0 bases, the J end lost 1 base, and 18 bases lay between the germline ends. The CDR3 contains 18 residues. Per germline, CDR1 SGHNT and CDR2 YYREEE (reference sequence).

This clone turned up a few times. The V gene is TRBV7-2, the J gene TRBJ2-3; D is possibly TRBD2 (5 bases). CDR1 SGHTA and CDR2 FQGNSA come from the germline V gene. The length of the CDR3 is 16 residues. Trimming shortened V by 1 base and J by 2 bases, and 13 bases separated the two germline ends. CDR3 sequence (DNA): TGTGCCAGCAGCTTAGGTGGGCTAGCCTTCACAGATACGCAGTATTTT. Translated, it gives CASSLGGLAFTDTQYF.

This chain connects TRBV5-4 to TRBJ1-1, with 7 nucleotides matching TRBD1. Germline trimming cut 7 bases from V and 4 bases from J; bases unmatched to any gene: 10. CDR3 length: 14 residues. Germline V lookup: CDR1 SGHNT, CDR2 YYREEE (reference sequence). CDR3 in amino acids: CASGSGGQRTEAFF. The CDR3 region has the DNA TGTGCCAGCGGGAGCGGGGGACAGCGCACTGAAGCTTTCTTT.

The V and J genes are TRBV7-2 and TRBJ1-5; the D is unclear. This CDR3 has 15 amino acids. CDR1 SGHTA and CDR2 FQGNSA come from the germline V gene. V was trimmed by 0 bases and J by 0 bases, leaving 6 bases between them. The CDR3 reads CASSLAQNSNQPQHF. The CDR3 DNA follows: TGTGCCAGCAGCTTAGCACAGAATAGCAATCAGCCCCAGCATTTT. The full variable domain, rest sourced from reference TRBV7-2 and TRBJ1-5, is GAGVSQSPSNKVTEKGKDVELRCDPISGHTALYWYRQSLGQGLEFLIYFQGNSAPDKSGLPSDRFSAERTGGSVSTLTIQRTQQEDSAVYLCASSLAQNSNQPQHFGDGTRLSIL.

The chain employs TRBV29-1 and TRBJ2-7, with D possibly TRBD1 on 5 matching bases. CDR1 is SQVTM and CDR2 is ANQGSEA in the germline V gene. The CDR3 sequence is 14 residues long. Trimming removed 0 bases at V and 7 bases at J, with 16 bases between. CDR3 residues: CSVEDGAGQREQYF. The DNA for the CDR3 is TGCAGCGTTGAAGATGGGGCAGGGCAGCGTGAGCAGTACTTC.

This chain uses TRBV4-3 with TRBJ2-3; D is ambiguous. There are 13 residues in the CDR3. The V and J ends lost 0 bases and 10 bases respectively, with 11 bases between them. Germline V lookup: CDR1 LGHNA, CDR2 YSLEER. The CDR3 spells CASSQDRQAPQYF. Here the CDR3 DNA reads TGCGCCAGCAGCCAAGATAGGCAGGCCCCGCAGTATTTT.

The chain combines TRBV19 with TRBJ1-5; perhaps TRBD1 as D (6 bases). Trimming stripped 6 bases from V and 0 bases from J, with 24 bases between. This CDR3 has 19 residues. Germline-derived CDR1 and CDR2 are LNHDA and SQIVND (reference sequence). Here the CDR3 DNA reads TGTGCCAGTAGCCCTGTCGGAACGGGGACACCGTTTAGCAATCAGCCCCAGCATTTT. Amino acids: CASSPVGTGTPFSNQPQHF. Drawing the rest from reference TRBV19 and TRBJ1-5, the complete variable domain is DGGITQSPKYLFRKEGQNVTLSCEQNLNHDAMYWYRQDPGQGLRLIYYSQIVNDFQKGDIAEGYSVSREKKESFPLTVTSAQKNPTAFYLCASSPVGTGTPFSNQPQHFGDGTRLSIL.

CDR3: CASSSRDLQDTQYF. As DNA, the CDR3 is TGCGCCAGCAGCTCGCGGGACCTGCAAGATACGCAGTATTTT. V is TRBV5-1 and J is TRBJ2-3, with D maybe TRBD2 (6 bases). The germline V gene has CDR1 SGHRS and CDR2 YFSETQ. CDR3 length: 14 residues. V was pared by 3 bases and J by 5 bases, with 13 bases between.

The chain links TRBV9 to TRBJ2-5; D gene unclear. V was trimmed by 2 bases and J by 5 bases, leaving 10 bases between them. Germline V gene lookup returns CDR1 SGDLS and CDR2 YYNGEE. This CDR3 is built from 13 residues. The CDR3 DNA reads TGTGCCAGCAGCGTCCACTTACAGGAGACCCAGTACTTC. Amino acids: CASSVHLQETQYF.

This clone was counted only a few times. V gene TRBV30 combines with J gene TRBJ2-1; a possible D gene is TRBD2 (5 bases). Germline CDR1 reads GTSNPN; CDR2 reads SVGIG (reference sequence). V shed 6 bases and J shed 8 bases, with 14 bases lying between them. The CDR3 has 12 residues. CDR3 region: CACERGRHEQFF. The CDR3 DNA reads TGTGCCTGTGAGCGAGGGCGGCATGAGCAGTTCTTC.

The V call is TRBV10-3, the J call TRBJ2-3; TRBD2 agrees at 14 bases. Germline CDR1 reads ENHRY; CDR2 reads SYGVKD. Trimming removed 8 bases from V and 1 base from J; junction bases left unmatched: 2. CDR3 length: 15 amino acids. Here the CDR3 reads CAIGGLAGGTDTQYF. CDR3 nucleotide sequence: TGTGCCATCGGGGGACTAGCGGGAGGCACAGATACGCAGTATTTT.